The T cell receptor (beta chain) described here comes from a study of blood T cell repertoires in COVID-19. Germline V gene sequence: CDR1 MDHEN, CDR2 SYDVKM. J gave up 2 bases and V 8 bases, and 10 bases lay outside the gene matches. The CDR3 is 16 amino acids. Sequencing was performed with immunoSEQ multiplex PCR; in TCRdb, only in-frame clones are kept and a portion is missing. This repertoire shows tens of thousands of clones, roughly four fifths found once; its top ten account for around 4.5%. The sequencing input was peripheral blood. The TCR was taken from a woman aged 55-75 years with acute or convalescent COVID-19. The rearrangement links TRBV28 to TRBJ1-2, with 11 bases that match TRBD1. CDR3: CASGRTGGALNYGYTF. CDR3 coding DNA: TGTGCCAGCGGAAGGACAGGGGGCGCCCTCAACTATGGCTACACCTTC.